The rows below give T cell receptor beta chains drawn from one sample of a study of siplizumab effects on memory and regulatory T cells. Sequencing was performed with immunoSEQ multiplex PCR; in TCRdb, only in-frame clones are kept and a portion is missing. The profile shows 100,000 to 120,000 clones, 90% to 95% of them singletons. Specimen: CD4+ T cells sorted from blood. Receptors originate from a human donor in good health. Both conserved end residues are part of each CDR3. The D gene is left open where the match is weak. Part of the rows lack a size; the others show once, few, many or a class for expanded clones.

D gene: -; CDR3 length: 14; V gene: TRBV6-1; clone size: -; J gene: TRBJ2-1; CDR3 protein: CASLFSGTYNEQFF; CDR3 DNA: TGTGCCAGCCTTTTTAGCGGAACTTACAATGAGCAGTTCTTC
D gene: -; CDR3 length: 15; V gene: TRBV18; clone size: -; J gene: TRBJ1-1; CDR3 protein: CASSPPGITNTEAFF; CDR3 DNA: TGTGCCAGCTCACCACCGGGGATAACGAACACTGAAGCTTTCTTT
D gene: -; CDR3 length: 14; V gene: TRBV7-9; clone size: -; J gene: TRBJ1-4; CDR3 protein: CASSLGQEGEKLFF; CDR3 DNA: TGTGCCAGCAGCTTAGGGCAGGAGGGTGAAAAACTGTTTTTT
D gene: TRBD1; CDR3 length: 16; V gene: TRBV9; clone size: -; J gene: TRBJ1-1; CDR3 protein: CASSVGGQGLDTEAFF; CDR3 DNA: TGTGCCAGCAGCGTAGGAGGACAGGGGTTGGACACTGAAGCTTTCTTT
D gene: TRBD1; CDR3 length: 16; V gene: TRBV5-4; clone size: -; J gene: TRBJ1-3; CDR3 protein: CASSLQGISSGNTIYF; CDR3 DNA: TGTGCCAGCAGCTTACAGGGGATTTCCTCTGGAAACACCATATATTTT
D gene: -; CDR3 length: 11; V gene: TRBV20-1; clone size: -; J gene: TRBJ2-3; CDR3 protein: CSARTPDTQYF; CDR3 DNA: TGCAGTGCTAGAACACCAGATACGCAGTATTTT
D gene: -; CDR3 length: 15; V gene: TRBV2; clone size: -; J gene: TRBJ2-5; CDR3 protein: CASSVSPAAQETQYF; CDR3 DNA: TGTGCCAGCAGTGTTAGTCCAGCAGCTCAAGAGACCCAGTACTTC
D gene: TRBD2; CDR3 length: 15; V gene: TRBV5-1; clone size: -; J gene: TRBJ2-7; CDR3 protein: CASSLVGSGGYEQYF; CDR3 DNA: TGCGCCAGCAGCTTGGTAGGTAGCGGGGGCTACGAGCAGTACTTC
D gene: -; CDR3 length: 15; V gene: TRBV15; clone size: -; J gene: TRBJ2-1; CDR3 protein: CATRPDRAQYNEQFF; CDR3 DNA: TGTGCCACCAGACCAGACAGAGCCCAGTACAATGAGCAGTTCTTC
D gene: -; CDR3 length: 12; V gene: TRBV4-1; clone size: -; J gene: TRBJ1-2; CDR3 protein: CASSPGLGGYTF; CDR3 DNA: TGCGCCAGCAGTCCAGGATTAGGGGGCTACACCTTC
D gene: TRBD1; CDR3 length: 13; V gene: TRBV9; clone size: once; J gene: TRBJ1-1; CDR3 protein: CASSVTGEAEAFF; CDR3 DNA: TGTGCCAGCAGCGTAACAGGGGAGGCTGAAGCTTTCTTT
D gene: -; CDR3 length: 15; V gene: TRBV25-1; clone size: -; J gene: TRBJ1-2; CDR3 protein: CASSEGEGRAYGYTF; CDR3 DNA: TGTGCCAGCAGTGAGGGAGAGGGAAGAGCTTATGGCTACACCTTC
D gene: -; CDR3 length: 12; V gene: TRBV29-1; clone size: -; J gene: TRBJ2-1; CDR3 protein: CSVEGQGYEQFF; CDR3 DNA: TGCAGCGTTGAAGGGCAGGGCTATGAGCAGTTCTTC